A single sample gave rise to the 25 T cell receptor beta chains below, sequenced in a study of graft-versus-host responses after intestinal transplantation (dated by TCRdb to the early 2020s). The time point label, read with the paper, signifies: cells obtained before transplantation from donor or recipient. Their specific antigens are unknown. Libraries came from the immunoSEQ multiplex PCR assay. TCRdb retrieved this table from immuneACCESS and kept in-frame rearrangements only. Not all clones are present; in checked studies, unresolved V genes account for under half, and no reason is known for the remainder. Present in this sample are approximately 97,000 clones, roughly 91% of which were seen just once. Of the sample, approximately 0.18% is held by the ten largest clones. The specimen comprised unstimulated CD4+ T cells sorted from spleen or lymph node cells, sampled before transplant. Every receptor here comes from a human donor who was the organ donor for an intestinal transplant.

The chain couples TRBV6-5 to TRBJ2-7; 7 positions match TRBD2. CDR1 and CDR2 (germline): MNHEY, SVGAGI. J was trimmed by 13 bases and V by 0 bases; bases with no gene match: 3. The CDR3 sequence is 11 residues long. CDR3 bases: TGTGCCAGCAGTTACTCGGGAGGGGAATACTTC. The encoded protein is CASSYSGGEYF.

The chain uses TRBV7-2 and TRBJ1-6; D might be TRBD1 (5 bases). The CDR3 contains 13 residues. CDR1 is SGHTA, CDR2 FQGNSA, per germline. V lost 5 bases and J lost 7, with 9 bases in between. The CDR3 bases are TGTGCCAGCAGCCTCCGACAGAATTCACCCCTCCACTTT. Translating gives CASSLRQNSPLHF.

This clone was detected once. V usage is TRBV5-1 and J usage is TRBJ2-3, with 7 bases matching TRBD2. V was clipped by 4 bases and J by 1 base; unmatched bases: 9. CDR3 length: 16 amino acids. CDR1 and CDR2 (germline): SGHRS, YFSETQ. CDR3 region: CASSPELAGGTDTQYF. In DNA, the CDR3 is TGCGCCAGCAGCCCCGAGCTGGCGGGGGGCACAGATACGCAGTATTTT.

The chain carries TRBV7-2 and TRBJ1-1, with unresolved D. The ends were cut back, 5 bases at V and 1 base at J, with 17 bases in the middle. This CDR3 contains 16 residues. Germline CDR1 is SGHTA and CDR2 is FQGNSA. CDR3 nucleotides: TGTGCCAGCAGCGCCCGGCTGGGCAGAACGAACACTGAAGCTTTCTTT. It is translated as CASSARLGRTNTEAFF.

This sequence joins TRBV28 and TRBJ2-7; 9 bases are a match to TRBD1. Per germline, CDR1 MDHEN and CDR2 SYDVKM. The CDR3 spans 11 residues. CDR3 protein: CGAGQGYEQYF. Here the CDR3 DNA reads TGTGGGGCGGGACAGGGCTACGAGCAGTACTTC.

This chain joins TRBV11-3 and TRBJ2-7, with D uncertain. The CDR3 has 14 residues. Germline V gene sequence: CDR1 SGHNT, CDR2 YENEEA. Trimming took 0 bases from V and 0 from J, leaving 6 bases between them. The CDR3 reads CASSLDQASYEQYF. The CDR3 coding sequence is TGTGCCAGCAGCTTAGACCAGGCCTCCTACGAGCAGTACTTC.

The chain joins TRBV2 to TRBJ1-2, with TRBD1 matching 7 bases. In germline, CDR1 is SNHLY, CDR2 FYNNEI. The length of the CDR3 is 15 residues. After removal of 4 bases from V and 2 bases from J, the junction contained 7 bases not matched to a gene. The CDR3 region has the DNA TGTGCCAGCAGTGGACAGGGCCGGGTCAACTATGGCTACACCTTC. Its protein is CASSGQGRVNYGYTF.

The chain is built from TRBV6-6 and TRBJ1-1; D is uncertain. The germline CDR1 and CDR2 sequences are MNHNY and SVGAGI (reference sequence). V lost 7 bases to trimming and J lost 8 bases, with 11 bases between them. CDR3 length: 11 amino acids. This chain's CDR3 is CASTTAGEAFF. The CDR3 DNA follows: TGTGCCAGCACTACAGCGGGGGAAGCTTTCTTT.

CDR3 nucleotide sequence: TGCGCCAGCAGCCAAGACGCCGGGGGGCAAGAGACCCAGTACTTC. Translation gives CASSQDAGGQETQYF. The chain couples TRBV4-3 to TRBJ2-5; 7 bases align to TRBD2. The length of the CDR3 is 15 residues. The V gene's germline CDR1 is LGHNA and CDR2 YSLEER. Trimming cost V 0 bases and J 2 bases; bases outside gene matches: 3.

The CDR3 DNA follows: TGTGCCAGCAGCTTATCTAGCGGGATTAGCACAGATACGCAGTATTTT. This gives the protein CASSLSSGISTDTQYF. The J gene is TRBJ2-3, the V gene TRBV7-2; TRBD2 matches at 9 bases. The CDR3 loop spans 16 amino acids. Germline V lookup: CDR1 SGHTA, CDR2 FQGNSA. Losses at the gene ends were 2 bases for V and 0 bases for J; bases not matched to a gene: 3. The whole variable domain, filled in from reference TRBV7-2 and TRBJ2-3, reads GAGVSQSPSNKVTEKGKDVELRCDPISGHTALYWYRQSLGQGLEFLIYFQGNSAPDKSGLPSDRFSAERTGGSVSTLTIQRTQQEDSAVYLCASSLSSGISTDTQYFGPGTRLTVL.

This chain uses TRBV7-3 with TRBJ2-2, with a tentative D call TRBD2 (7 bases). Germline V lookup: CDR1 SGHTA, CDR2 FQGTGA. The CDR3 covers 16 residues. With 5 bases removed from V and 4 bases from J, the gap between germline ends came to 17 bases. The CDR3 is CASSPGGGRGTGELFF. CDR3 bases: TGTGCCAGCAGCCCTGGGGGGGGCCGTGGCACCGGGGAGCTGTTTTTT.

This rearrangement joins TRBV5-1 to TRBJ1-3, with D unresolved. CDR1 and CDR2 from the germline V gene are SGHRS and YFSETQ. Trimming removed 3 bases at V and 0 bases at J, with 4 bases between. CDR3 size: 13 residues. DNA of the CDR3: TGCGCCAGCAGCTACAGCTCTGGAAACACCATATATTTT. As protein: CASSYSSGNTIYF.

The chain has TRBV29-1 and TRBJ2-5; 8 bases map to TRBD2. Trimming cost V 3 bases and J 5 bases; bases outside gene matches: 5. Germline CDR1 is SQVTM and CDR2 is ANQGSEA. CDR3 size: 13 residues. The CDR3 sequence: CSVEAGGGETQYF. The CDR3 DNA follows: TGCAGCGTTGAGGCGGGGGGCGGGGAGACCCAGTACTTC.

The chain combines TRBV28 with TRBJ1-5; a possible D gene is TRBD1 (6 bases). Deletions cut 4 bases from V and 4 bases from J, with 20 bases between. CDR3 length: 17 amino acids. CDR1 and CDR2 from the germline V gene are MDHEN and SYDVKM. Here the CDR3 DNA reads TGTGCCAGCAGTTCCTGGGGGGGCAGTAGGATTAATCAGCCCCAGCATTTT. Translated: CASSSWGGSRINQPQHF. Variable domain in full (rest from reference TRBV28 and TRBJ1-5): DVKVTQSSRYLVKRTGEKVFLECVQDMDHENMFWYRQDPGLGLRLIYFSYDVKMKEKGDIPEGYSVSREKKERFSLILESASTNQTSMYLCASSSWGGSRINQPQHFGDGTRLSIL.

The CDR3 region has the DNA TGCGCCAGCAGCCAAGATGGAGCTTCACCCCTCCACTTT. Translation: CASSQDGASPLHF. The chain recombines TRBV4-3 with TRBJ1-6, with D uncertain. Per the germline V gene, CDR1 is LGHNA and CDR2 is YSLEER. This CDR3 is built from 13 residues. Trimming removed 0 bases from V and 9 bases from J, with 6 bases in between.

The chain is built from TRBV2 and TRBJ1-5; D gene unclear. Trimming cost V 1 base and J 9 bases, with 13 bases left between them. CDR1 and CDR2 (germline): SNHLY, FYNNEI. The CDR3 runs to 14 residues. The CDR3 bases are TGTGCCAGCAGTGAAGGGGAGGTCCGGGGGCCCCAGCATTTT. The encoded protein is CASSEGEVRGPQHF. Using reference TRBV2 and TRBJ1-5 for the parts outside the CDR3, the full variable domain is EPEVTQTPSHQVTQMGQEVILRCVPISNHLYFYWYRQILGQKVEFLVSFYNNEISEKSEIFDDQFSVERPDGSNFTLKIRSTKLEDSAMYFCASSEGEVRGPQHFGDGTRLSIL.

This sequence joins TRBV5-6 and TRBJ1-2, with D unclear. CDR1 is SGHDT, CDR2 YYEEEE, per germline. The V end was cut by 4 bases, the J end by 1 base, with 14 bases between. The CDR3 covers 15 residues. The CDR3 spells CASSLPGRLNYGYTF. The CDR3 DNA is TGTGCCAGCAGCCTCCCCGGGAGGCTTAACTATGGCTACACCTTC.

The chain joins TRBV7-2 to TRBJ2-4, with D possibly TRBD1 on 6 matching bases. This CDR3 is 15 amino acids long. CDR1 is SGHTA, CDR2 FQGNSA, per germline. V was cut by 7 bases and J by 0 bases, with 13 bases left in between. This chain's CDR3 is CASNKIGGAKNIQYF. CDR3 sequence (DNA): TGTGCCAGCAATAAGATAGGGGGAGCCAAAAACATTCAGTACTTC.

The chain recombines TRBV4-3 with TRBJ2-7; possibly TRBD2 for D (6 bases). In germline, CDR1 is LGHNA, CDR2 YSLEER. V was trimmed by 0 bases and J by 4 bases, leaving 13 bases between them. CDR3 length: 15 amino acids. CDR3 sequence reads: CASSQEQGLGYEQYF. DNA for the CDR3: TGCGCCAGCAGCCAAGAGCAGGGACTCGGTTACGAGCAGTACTTC.

The chain couples TRBV6-5 to TRBJ2-7, with TRBD1 matching over 10 bases. CDR3 length equals 14 residues. The ends lost 6 bases at V and 7 bases at J; junction bases unmatched: 9. CDR1 is MNHEY and CDR2 is SVGAGI in the germline V gene. The CDR3 is CASRAGTGDLEQYF. The CDR3 bases are TGTGCCAGCAGGGCAGGGACAGGGGATTTGGAGCAGTACTTC.

The chain couples TRBV2 to TRBJ1-5, with 11 bases identical to TRBD1. With 6 bases clipped from V and 7 bases from J, the junction kept 8 bases outside the gene matches. Germline V gene sequence: CDR1 SNHLY, CDR2 FYNNEI. The CDR3 totals 15 residues. DNA of the CDR3: TGTGCCAGCAGGAACCGGGACAGGGGGGCCCAGCCCCAGCATTTT. It translates to CASRNRDRGAQPQHF.

This rearrangement joins TRBV28 to TRBJ1-1; 8 nucleotides match TRBD1. This CDR3 spans 16 amino acids. The V segment lost 7 bases and the J segment 2 bases; nucleotides outside the gene matches: 12. Germline V gene lookup returns CDR1 MDHEN and CDR2 SYDVKM. The CDR3, as DNA: TGTGCCAGCATCCCCGGGACAGGTCTTGGTAACACTGAAGCTTTCTTT. It yields the protein CASIPGTGLGNTEAFF. Based on the CDR3 plus reference TRBV28 and TRBJ1-1, the full variable domain is DVKVTQSSRYLVKRTGEKVFLECVQDMDHENMFWYRQDPGLGLRLIYFSYDVKMKEKGDIPEGYSVSREKKERFSLILESASTNQTSMYLCASIPGTGLGNTEAFFGQGTRLTVV.

The chain employs TRBV5-1 and TRBJ1-3, with D possibly matching TRBD1 (5 bases). The CDR3 runs 17 residues. Germline CDR1 reads SGHRS; CDR2 reads YFSETQ. The V end was cut by 1 base, the J end by 1 base, with 15 bases between. CDR3 amino acids: CASSLNRDSSSGNTIYF. CDR3 sequence (DNA): TGCGCCAGCAGCTTGAACCGGGACTCCTCTTCTGGAAACACCATATATTTT.

Only one count was recorded for this clone. The chain employs TRBV28 and TRBJ2-2; 8 bases match TRBD2. The length of the CDR3 is 17 residues. With V trimmed by 6 bases and J by 5 bases, 14 bases remained unmatched. Germline V gene data show CDR1 as MDHEN and CDR2 as SYDVKM. The CDR3 DNA reads as TGTGCCAGCAGCCTCCCGGGGGGCGGGGGGAGAACCGGGGAGCTGTTTTTT. Protein product: CASSLPGGGGRTGELFF.

The genes are TRBV6-5 and TRBJ1-1; maybe TRBD1 (6 bases). Germline CDR1 reads MNHEY; CDR2 reads SVGAGI. Trimming removed 4 bases from V and 1 base from J, with 7 bases in between. This CDR3 is 13 amino acids long. CDR3 nucleotide sequence: TGTGCCAGCAGTTCCAGGGGGAACACTGAAGCTTTCTTT. This sequence encodes CASSSRGNTEAFF.